One sample yielded the 32 T cell receptor beta chains listed below, sequenced in a study of OX40 agonist ivuxolimab in advanced cancers. This table comes from immunoSEQ multiplex PCR, and its TCRdb copy is limited to in-frame clones, with some not included. This sample has roughly 70,000 clones, with 80% to 90% found just once. Sequencing used CD4+ or CD8+ T cells sorted from blood, obtained in a trial of the OX40 agonist ivuxolimab. Receptor source: an adult with an advanced solid tumor such as melanoma, head and neck, liver or kidney cancer.

The chain combines TRBV19 with TRBJ2-2; 7 positions match TRBD1. The CDR3 runs 15 residues. The germline CDR1 and CDR2 sequences are LNHDA and SQIVND (reference sequence). V lost 7 bases to trimming and J lost 3 bases; unmatched junction nucleotides: 8. CDR3 bases: TGTGCCAGTATTAGAACAGGGGCGGACACCGGGGAGCTGTTTTTT. It is translated as CASIRTGADTGELFF.

The chain uses TRBV10-1 and TRBJ2-1, with 8 bases aligning to TRBD2. Germline CDR1 is WNHNN and CDR2 is SYGVQD (reference sequence). CDR3 size: 16 residues. The J segment lost 7 bases and the V segment lost 9 bases, leaving 17 bases of the junction unmatched. CDR3 sequence (DNA): TGCGCCAGGGGGGGAACTATCAAGCGGGAGAGGAATGAGCAGTTCTTC. Amino acid sequence: CARGGTIKRERNEQFF.

The chain carries TRBV27 and TRBJ2-1, with 8 bases lining up with TRBD2. With 5 bases clipped from V and 6 bases from J, the junction kept 9 bases outside the gene matches. The CDR3 is 15 amino acids. In germline, CDR1 is MNHEY, CDR2 SMNVEV (reference sequence). CDR3 residues: CASSPPGLGTNEQFF. CDR3 coding DNA: TGTGCCAGCAGTCCCCCGGGACTAGGGACCAATGAGCAGTTCTTC.

The genes are TRBV23-1 and TRBJ2-6; 8 nucleotides line up with TRBD1. Being an ORF, TRBV23-1 has a function that is uncertain. Trimming at V came to 3 bases and at J to 4 bases, leaving 8 bases not matched to a gene. The CDR3 loop spans 17 amino acids. For the CDR3, the DNA is TGCGCCAGCAGTCAGGGCCAGGGGGCGCCCGGGGCCAACGTCCTGACTTTC. It translates to CASSQGQGAPGANVLTF.

The V gene is TRBV30, the J gene TRBJ2-2; tentatively, D is TRBD2 (5 bases). Germline V gives CDR1 GTSNPN, CDR2 SVGIG (reference sequence). V lost 4 bases and J 4 bases, leaving 10 bases between the germline ends. The CDR3 length is 13 residues. The CDR3 bases are TGTGCCTGGAATAGCCGGGGCACCGGGGAGCTGTTTTTT. This gives the protein CAWNSRGTGELFF.

The chain carries TRBV7-3 and TRBJ2-3, with D unresolved. The CDR3 extends over 12 amino acids. Trimming removed 5 bases from V and 10 bases from J, with 13 bases in between. Germline values: CDR1 SGHTA, CDR2 FQGTGA. The CDR3 sequence is CASSGDGFAQYF. The CDR3, as DNA: TGTGCCAGCAGCGGAGACGGATTCGCGCAGTATTTT.

The chain is built from TRBV15 and TRBJ1-4; 9 nucleotides match TRBD1. This CDR3 contains 15 residues. V trimming: 0 bases; J trimming: 8 bases; junction bases outside the gene matches: 4. Germline CDR1 reads LNHNV; CDR2 reads YYDKDF (reference sequence). The CDR3 DNA follows: TGTGCCACCAGCAGAGATCTAGGGACAGGGGAAAAACTGTTTTTT. It translates to CATSRDLGTGEKLFF.

The chain has TRBV7-9 and TRBJ1-4, with a tentative D call TRBD1 (5 bases). From germline, CDR1 is SEHNR and CDR2 FQNEAQ (reference sequence). V was clipped by 4 bases and J by 0 bases, with 12 bases between them. The CDR3 totals 16 residues. The CDR3 bases are TGTGCCAGCAGCTCCGGGACGGTTACAACTAATGAAAAACTGTTTTTT. Translated: CASSSGTVTTNEKLFF.

This chain connects TRBV2 to TRBJ2-3, with 8 bases identical to TRBD1. The germline V gene encodes CDR1 SNHLY and CDR2 FYNNEI. This CDR3 spans 15 amino acids. The V gene end was trimmed by 6 bases and the J gene end by 0 bases; junction bases not matched to a gene: 5. The chain's CDR3 is CASRRDRRSTDTQYF. The CDR3 DNA is TGTGCCAGCAGGAGGGACAGGCGAAGCACAGATACGCAGTATTTT.

This clone was recorded once. The chain couples TRBV21-1 to TRBJ2-3. TRBV21-1 is a pseudogene locus. CDR3 size: 13 residues. CDR3 DNA sequence: TGTGCCAGCAGCAAAGTGGAAGTAGATACGCAGTATTTT. Encoded protein: CASSKVEVDTQYF.

The chain carries TRBV28 and TRBJ1-1; perhaps TRBD1 as D (5 bases). Germline V CDR1 and CDR2: MDHEN, SYDVKM. This CDR3 has 13 amino acids. V was trimmed by 3 bases and J by 8 bases, leaving 13 bases between them. CDR3 DNA: TGTGCCAGCAGTTTCGCGGGGCGGGCAGAAGCTTTCTTT. This sequence encodes CASSFAGRAEAFF.

CDR3 nucleotide sequence: TGTGCCAGCAGCTTGGCCGGGAGGGTCTACGAGCAGTACTTC. The encoded protein is CASSLAGRVYEQYF. The chain is built from TRBV5-5 and TRBJ2-7; 8 nucleotides line up with TRBD2. V was pared by 0 bases and J by 3 bases, with 2 bases of the junction left unmatched. Germline values: CDR1 SGHKS, CDR2 YYEKEE (reference sequence). The CDR3 runs to 14 residues.

V gene TRBV18 combines with J gene TRBJ2-3; D gene unclear. V was shortened by 4 bases and J by 0 bases, with 2 bases between the two germline ends. The CDR3 length is 12 residues. Germline V gene lookup returns CDR1 KGHSH and CDR2 LQKENI. In nucleotides, the CDR3 is TGTGCCAGCTCACTTAGCACAGATACGCAGTATTTT. This sequence encodes CASSLSTDTQYF. Variable domain in full (rest from reference TRBV18 and TRBJ2-3): NAGVMQNPRHLVRRRGQEARLRCSPMKGHSHVYWYRQLPEEGLKFMVYLQKENIIDESGMPKERFSAEFPKEGPSILRIQQVVRGDSAAYFCASSLSTDTQYFGPGTRLTVL.

The chain has TRBV5-5 and TRBJ2-1, with 7 bases matching TRBD2. V trimming: 0 bases; J trimming: 6 bases; junction bases outside the gene matches: 6. Looked up from germline, CDR1 is SGHKS and CDR2 is YYEKEE (reference sequence). There are 15 residues in the CDR3. The CDR3 protein is CASSLAGGWFNEQFF. The DNA of the CDR3 is TGTGCCAGCAGCTTGGCGGGGGGTTGGTTCAATGAGCAGTTCTTC.

This clone was detected only once. The chain carries TRBV19 and TRBJ1-5; maybe TRBD1 (6 bases). Per germline, CDR1 LNHDA and CDR2 SQIVND (reference sequence). The V end was cut by 1 base, the J end by 5 bases, with 9 bases between. CDR3 length: 14 amino acids. This CDR3 is CASSIGDTYQPQHF. As DNA, the CDR3 is TGTGCCAGTAGTATAGGGGACACCTATCAGCCCCAGCATTTT.

The chain couples TRBV6-4 to TRBJ2-3; a possible D gene is TRBD2 (5 bases). V lost 5 bases and J lost 1, with 10 bases in between. Germline CDR1 reads MRHNA; CDR2 reads SNTAGT. The CDR3 extends over 14 amino acids. CDR3 DNA: TGTGCCAGCAGTCCTTCCGGGGGCACAGATACGCAGTATTTT. Amino acid sequence: CASSPSGGTDTQYF.

This sequence joins TRBV18 and TRBJ1-5; TRBD1 aligns across 7 bases. After removal of 6 bases from V and 0 bases from J, the junction contained 5 bases not matched to a gene. CDR1 and CDR2 from the germline V gene are KGHSH and LQKENI. The CDR3 totals 15 residues. The CDR3 nucleotides are TGTGCCAGCTCCCTTGACAGGGTTAGCAATCAGCCCCAGCATTTT. Its translation is CASSLDRVSNQPQHF. The full variable domain, in which reference TRBV18 and TRBJ1-5 provide the parts outside the CDR3, is NAGVMQNPRHLVRRRGQEARLRCSPMKGHSHVYWYRQLPEEGLKFMVYLQKENIIDESGMPKERFSAEFPKEGPSILRIQQVVRGDSAAYFCASSLDRVSNQPQHFGDGTRLSIL.

The chain is built from TRBV5-1 and TRBJ1-6; 8 bases fit TRBD1. V lost 4 bases and J lost 0; bases outside the gene matches: 9. The CDR3 is 18 amino acids. CDR1 and CDR2 (germline): SGHRS, YFSETQ. CDR3 coding DNA: TGCGCCAGCAGCCTGAAGGGACAGGACAGCTCCTATAATTCACCCCTCCACTTT. As protein: CASSLKGQDSSYNSPLHF.

This CDR3 reads CASSPGQGYNSPLHF. DNA of the CDR3: TGTGCCAGCAGCCCTGGACAGGGGTACAATTCACCCCTCCACTTT. The rearrangement links TRBV7-9 to TRBJ1-6; 9 nucleotides line up with TRBD1. This CDR3 contains 15 residues. With V trimmed by 5 bases and J by 7 bases, 6 bases remained unmatched. Germline V gives CDR1 SEHNR, CDR2 FQNEAQ (reference sequence).

The chain couples TRBV11-2 to TRBJ2-1; the D is unclear. This CDR3 is 15 amino acids long. The V and J ends lost 7 bases and 7 bases respectively, with 20 bases between them. Germline CDR1 reads SGHAT; CDR2 reads FQNNGV. The CDR3 loop is CASNPGWIQGNEQFF. CDR3 nucleotides: TGTGCCAGCAACCCCGGGTGGATCCAAGGGAATGAGCAGTTCTTC.

The chain recombines TRBV7-2 with TRBJ2-7; possible D gene TRBD2, 6 bases. V lost 2 bases, J lost 4 bases, and 9 bases lay in between. This CDR3 comprises 13 residues. From germline, CDR1 is SGHTA and CDR2 FQGNSA. The CDR3 DNA follows: TGTGCCAGCAGCTTATGGGGGGATTACGAGCAGTACTTC. Residues: CASSLWGDYEQYF.

The chain couples TRBV5-1 to TRBJ2-1; 9 bases are a match to TRBD2. Losses at the gene ends were 5 bases for V and 6 bases for J; bases not matched to a gene: 15. This CDR3 comprises 17 residues. Germline assignment: CDR1 SGHRS and CDR2 YFSETQ. CDR3 nucleotide sequence: TGCGCCAGCAGAGCCTGGGAGCTAGCGGGACGTACCAATGAGCAGTTCTTC. Encoded protein: CASRAWELAGRTNEQFF.

J is TRBJ2-2 and V is TRBV4-2; tentative D call: TRBD2 (6 bases). Germline lookup yields CDR1 LGHNA and CDR2 YNFKEQ. The CDR3 sequence is 14 residues long. Trimming stripped 4 bases from V and 2 bases from J, with 8 bases between. The CDR3 DNA follows: TGTGCCAGCAGCCCGGGACTTAACACCGGGGAGCTGTTTTTT. It codes for CASSPGLNTGELFF.

The J gene is TRBJ2-5, the V gene TRBV5-1; 7 bases are a match to TRBD1. The junction had 7 bases not matched to a gene; V was cut back by 0 bases and J by 5 bases. The CDR3 length is 15 residues. Germline CDR1 SGHRS, CDR2 YFSETQ. The CDR3 protein is CASSLVAGGSETQYF. CDR3 nucleotides: TGCGCCAGCAGCTTGGTCGCAGGGGGTTCCGAGACCCAGTACTTC.

This sequence joins TRBV18 and TRBJ2-5; D possibly matches TRBD1 or TRBD2 (5 bases each). Trimming pared 6 bases from V and 2 bases from J, leaving 19 bases between. Germline CDR1 KGHSH, CDR2 LQKENI. The CDR3 runs to 16 residues. The CDR3 bases are TGTGCCAGCTCTCCCGAGTCCGGGACGCGACAAGAGACCCAGTACTTC. This gives the protein CASSPESGTRQETQYF.

The CDR3 DNA is TGCGCCAGCAGTACCGGGGGAACCACCGGGGAGCTGTTTTTT. This encodes CASSTGGTTGELFF. This chain uses TRBV10-1 with TRBJ2-2, with D possibly TRBD2 on 6 matching bases. From germline, CDR1 is WNHNN and CDR2 SYGVQD (reference sequence). This CDR3 has 14 residues. V was clipped by 5 bases and J by 4 bases, with 11 bases between them.

The genes are TRBV6-6 and TRBJ2-7, with TRBD1 matching over 8 bases. The length of the CDR3 is 13 residues. Germline lookup yields CDR1 MNHNY and CDR2 SVGAGI (reference sequence). V lost 7 bases, J lost 3 bases, and 5 bases stayed unmatched. The CDR3 nucleotides are TGTGCCAGCAAAACAGGGGGAAACTACGAGCAGTACTTC. Translating gives CASKTGGNYEQYF.

This clone was counted a few times. V is TRBV19 and J is TRBJ2-2, with D perhaps matching TRBD1 (6 bases). With 5 bases removed from V and 4 bases from J, the gap between germline ends came to 11 bases. CDR1 LNHDA and CDR2 SQIVND come from the germline V gene (reference sequence). The CDR3 length is 14 residues. The CDR3 region is CASSAQGTTGELFF. CDR3 in DNA: TGTGCCAGTAGTGCTCAGGGGACCACCGGGGAGCTGTTTTTT.

The genes are TRBV14 and TRBJ1-2, with a tentative D call TRBD1 (5 bases). Germline V lookup: CDR1 SGHDN, CDR2 FVKESK. Trimming left V 4 bases short and J 4 bases short, with 16 bases between. This CDR3 contains 15 residues. CDR3 region: CASSPGQLLPYGYTF. The DNA for the CDR3 is TGTGCCAGCAGCCCCGGACAACTCCTACCCTATGGCTACACCTTC. The variable domain in full, with the rest retrieved from reference TRBV14 and TRBJ1-2, is EAGVTQFPSHSVIEKGQTVTLRCDPISGHDNLYWYRRVMGKEIKFLLHFVKESKQDESGMPNNRFLAERTGGTYSTLKVQPAELEDSGVYFCASSPGQLLPYGYTFGSGTRLTVV.

The chain couples TRBV2 to TRBJ2-7; 7 bases map to TRBD2. This CDR3 is built from 15 residues. The V gene end was trimmed by 6 bases and the J gene end by 0 bases; junction bases not matched to a gene: 8. In germline, CDR1 is SNHLY, CDR2 FYNNEI. CDR3 protein: CASRKLASSSYEQYF. The CDR3 DNA sequence: TGTGCCAGCAGGAAACTAGCGTCGAGCTCCTACGAGCAGTACTTC.

The rearrangement links TRBV2 to TRBJ1-1; tentative D call: TRBD1 (5 bases). Trimming pared 11 bases from V and 2 bases from J, leaving 18 bases between. This CDR3 spans 14 amino acids. In germline, CDR1 is SNHLY, CDR2 FYNNEI. The CDR3 sequence is CAVRADWANTEAFF. CDR3 DNA sequence: TGTGCCGTCAGGGCGGACTGGGCCAACACTGAAGCTTTCTTT.

The chain has TRBV7-8 and TRBJ2-2, with TRBD2 matching 11 bases. Germline trimming cut 5 bases from V and 4 bases from J; bases unmatched to any gene: 9. The CDR3 extends over 17 amino acids. CDR1 is SGHVS and CDR2 is FQNEAQ in the germline V gene. The CDR3 bases are TGTGCCAGCAGCGGTCAACTAGCGGGAGTTAGCACCGGGGAGCTGTTTTTT. This sequence encodes CASSGQLAGVSTGELFF.